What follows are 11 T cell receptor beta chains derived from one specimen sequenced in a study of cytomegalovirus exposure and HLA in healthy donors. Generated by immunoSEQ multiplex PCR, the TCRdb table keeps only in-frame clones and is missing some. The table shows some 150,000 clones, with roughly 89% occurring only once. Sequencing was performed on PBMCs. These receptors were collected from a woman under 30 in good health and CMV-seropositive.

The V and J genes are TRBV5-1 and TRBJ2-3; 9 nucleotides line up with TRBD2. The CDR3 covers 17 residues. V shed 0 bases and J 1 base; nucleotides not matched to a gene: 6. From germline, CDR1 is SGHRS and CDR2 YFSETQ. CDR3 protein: CASSLVAIAGGTDTQYF. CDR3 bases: TGCGCCAGCAGCTTGGTGGCTATAGCGGGAGGCACAGATACGCAGTATTTT.

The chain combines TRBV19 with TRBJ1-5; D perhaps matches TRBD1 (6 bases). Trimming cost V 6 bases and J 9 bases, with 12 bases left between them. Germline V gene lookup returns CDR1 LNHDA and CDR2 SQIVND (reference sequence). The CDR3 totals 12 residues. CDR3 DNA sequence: TGTGCCAGTAGGATGACAGGTTCGCCCCAGCATTTT. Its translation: CASRMTGSPQHF.

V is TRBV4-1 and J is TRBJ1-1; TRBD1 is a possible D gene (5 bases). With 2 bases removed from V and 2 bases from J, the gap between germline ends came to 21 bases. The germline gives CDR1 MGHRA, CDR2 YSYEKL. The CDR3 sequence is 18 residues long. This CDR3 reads CASSQTPIIQVKNTEAFF. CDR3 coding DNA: TGCGCCAGCAGCCAAACCCCGATTATACAGGTGAAAAACACTGAAGCTTTCTTT.

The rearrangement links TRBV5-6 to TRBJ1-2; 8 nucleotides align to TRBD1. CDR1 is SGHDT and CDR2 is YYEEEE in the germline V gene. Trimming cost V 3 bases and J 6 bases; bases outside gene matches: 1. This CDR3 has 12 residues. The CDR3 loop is CASSWTGNGYTF. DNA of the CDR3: TGTGCCAGCAGCTGGACAGGGAATGGCTACACCTTC.

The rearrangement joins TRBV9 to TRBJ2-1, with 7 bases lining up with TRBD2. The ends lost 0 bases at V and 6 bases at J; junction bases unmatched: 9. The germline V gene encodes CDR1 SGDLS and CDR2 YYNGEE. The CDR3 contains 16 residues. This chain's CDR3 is CASSVEVAGAFNEQFF. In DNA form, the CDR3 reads TGTGCCAGCAGCGTAGAAGTCGCGGGAGCTTTCAATGAGCAGTTCTTC.

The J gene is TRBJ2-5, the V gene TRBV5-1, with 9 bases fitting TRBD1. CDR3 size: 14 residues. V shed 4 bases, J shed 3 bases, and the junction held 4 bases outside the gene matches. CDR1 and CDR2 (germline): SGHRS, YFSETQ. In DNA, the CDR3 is TGCGCCAGCAGCGGGGGACAGGGTAAAGAGACCCAGTACTTC. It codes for CASSGGQGKETQYF.

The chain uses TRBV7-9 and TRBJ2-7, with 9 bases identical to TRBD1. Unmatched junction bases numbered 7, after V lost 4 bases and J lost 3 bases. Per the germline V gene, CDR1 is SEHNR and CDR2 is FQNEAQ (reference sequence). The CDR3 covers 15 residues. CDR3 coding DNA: TGTGCCAGCAGCTATACAGGGGGCCGCCTCTACGAGCAGTACTTC. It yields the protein CASSYTGGRLYEQYF.

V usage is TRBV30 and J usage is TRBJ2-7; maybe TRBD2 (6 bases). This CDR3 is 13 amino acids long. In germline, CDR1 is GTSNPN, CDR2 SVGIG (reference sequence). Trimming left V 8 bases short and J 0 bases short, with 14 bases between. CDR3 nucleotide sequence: TGTGCCGCAAGACGGGGGAGCTCCTACGAGCAGTACTTC. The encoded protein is CAARRGSSYEQYF.

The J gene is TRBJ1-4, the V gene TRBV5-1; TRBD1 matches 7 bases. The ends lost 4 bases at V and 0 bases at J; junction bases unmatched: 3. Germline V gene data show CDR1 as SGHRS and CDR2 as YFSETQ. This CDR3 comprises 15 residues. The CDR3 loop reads CASSPGTATNEKLFF. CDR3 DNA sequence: TGCGCCAGCAGCCCGGGGACAGCAACTAATGAAAAACTGTTTTTT.

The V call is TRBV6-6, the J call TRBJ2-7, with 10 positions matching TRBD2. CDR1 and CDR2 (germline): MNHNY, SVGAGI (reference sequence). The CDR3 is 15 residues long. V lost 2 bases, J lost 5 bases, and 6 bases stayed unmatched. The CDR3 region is CASSYGLAGVNEQYF. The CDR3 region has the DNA TGTGCCAGCAGTTACGGCCTAGCGGGAGTGAACGAGCAGTACTTC.

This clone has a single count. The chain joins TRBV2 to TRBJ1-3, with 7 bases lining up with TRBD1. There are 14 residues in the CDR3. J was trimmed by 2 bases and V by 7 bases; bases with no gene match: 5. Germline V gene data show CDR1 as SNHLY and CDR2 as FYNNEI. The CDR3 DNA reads TGTGCCAGCACCATGACAGGGACTGGAAACACCATATATTTT. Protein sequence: CASTMTGTGNTIYF.